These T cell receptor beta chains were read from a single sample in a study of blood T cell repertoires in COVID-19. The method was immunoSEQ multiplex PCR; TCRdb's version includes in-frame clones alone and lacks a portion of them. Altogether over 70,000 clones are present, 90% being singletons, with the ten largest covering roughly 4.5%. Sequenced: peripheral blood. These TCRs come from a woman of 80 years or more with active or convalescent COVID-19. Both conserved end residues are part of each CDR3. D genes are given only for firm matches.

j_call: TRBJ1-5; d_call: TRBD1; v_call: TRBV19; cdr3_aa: CASSTQGRDRDYSNQPQHF; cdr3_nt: TGTGCCAGTAGTACGCAAGGCCGGGACAGGGACTATAGCAATCAGCCCCAGCATTTT
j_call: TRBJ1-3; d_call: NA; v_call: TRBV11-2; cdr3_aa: CASSLAGTSRTGNTIYF; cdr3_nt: TGTGCCAGCAGCTTAGCTGGCACGTCTCGTACTGGAAACACCATATATTTT
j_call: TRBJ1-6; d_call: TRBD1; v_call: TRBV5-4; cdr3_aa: CASSLLQTGGMGSPLHF; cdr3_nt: TGTGCCAGCAGCCTCCTCCAGACAGGGGGCATGGGTTCACCCCTCCACTTT
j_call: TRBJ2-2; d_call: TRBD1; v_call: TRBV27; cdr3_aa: CASTRDRGDTGELFF; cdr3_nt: TGTGCCAGTACCCGAGACAGGGGGGACACCGGGGAGCTGTTTTTT
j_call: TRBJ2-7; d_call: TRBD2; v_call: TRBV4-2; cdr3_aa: CASSQPGTSGSPEQYF; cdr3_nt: TGTGCCAGCAGCCAACCCGGGACTAGCGGGAGTCCTGAGCAGTACTTC
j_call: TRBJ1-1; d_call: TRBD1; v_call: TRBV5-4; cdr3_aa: CASSSMDRGAIEAFF; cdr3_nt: TGTGCCAGCAGCTCGATGGACAGGGGCGCAATCGAAGCTTTCTTT
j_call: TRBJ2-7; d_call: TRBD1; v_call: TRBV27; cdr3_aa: CASSSIKGQGFDEQYF; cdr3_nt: TGTGCCAGCAGTTCGATAAAGGGACAGGGATTCGACGAGCAGTACTTC
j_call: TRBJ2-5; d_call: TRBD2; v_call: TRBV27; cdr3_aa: CASSLVIAGGPQTQYF; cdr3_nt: TGTGCCAGCAGTTTAGTAATAGCGGGAGGGCCACAGACCCAGTACTTC
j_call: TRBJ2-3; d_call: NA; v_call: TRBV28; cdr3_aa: CASSEGLRLRADTQYF; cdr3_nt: TGTGCCAGCAGTGAGGGACTCCGTCTACGAGCGGATACGCAGTATTTT
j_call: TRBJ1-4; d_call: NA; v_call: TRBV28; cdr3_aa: CASSLEGKLFF; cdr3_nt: TGTGCCAGCAGTTTAGAGGGAAAACTGTTTTTT
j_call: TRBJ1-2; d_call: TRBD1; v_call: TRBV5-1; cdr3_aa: CASSFGRGDYGYTF; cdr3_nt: TGCGCCAGCAGCTTCGGCAGGGGGGACTATGGCTACACCTTC
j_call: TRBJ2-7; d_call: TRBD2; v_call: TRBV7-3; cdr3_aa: CASSPDLAGGVYEQYF; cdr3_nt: TGTGCCAGCAGCCCGGATCTAGCGGGAGGGGTTTACGAGCAGTACTTC
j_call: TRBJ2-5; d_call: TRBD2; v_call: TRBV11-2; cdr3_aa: CATSHGARGLRKETQYF; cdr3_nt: TGTGCCACCTCCCATGGGGCTAGGGGACTAAGGAAAGAGACCCAGTACTTC
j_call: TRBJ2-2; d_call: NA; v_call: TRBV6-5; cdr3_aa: CASGWGDTGELFF; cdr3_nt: TGTGCCAGCGGTTGGGGGGACACCGGGGAGCTGTTTTTT
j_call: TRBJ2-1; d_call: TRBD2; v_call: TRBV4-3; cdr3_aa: CASSPGLVSHEQFF; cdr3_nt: TGCGCCAGCAGCCCGGGACTAGTTAGCCATGAGCAGTTCTTC
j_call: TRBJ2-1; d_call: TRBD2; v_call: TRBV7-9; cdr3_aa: CASSSWEGIDEQFF; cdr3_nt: TGTGCCAGCAGCTCTTGGGAGGGGATCGATGAGCAGTTCTTC
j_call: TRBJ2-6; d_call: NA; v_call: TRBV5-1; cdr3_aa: CASSYGSSGANVLTF; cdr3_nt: TGCGCCAGCAGCTACGGTAGCTCTGGGGCCAACGTCCTGACTTTC
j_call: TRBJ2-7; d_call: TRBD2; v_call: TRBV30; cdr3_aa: CAWSVRRLGLVIYEQYF; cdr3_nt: TGTGCCTGGAGTGTTAGGAGATTGGGACTAGTGATCTACGAGCAGTACTTC
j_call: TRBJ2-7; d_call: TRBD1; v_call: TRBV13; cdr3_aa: CASSLQTGQHEQYF; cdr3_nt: TGTGCCAGCAGCTTACAGACAGGGCAGCACGAGCAGTACTTC
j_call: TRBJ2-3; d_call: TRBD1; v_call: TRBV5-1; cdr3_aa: CASSRQGRSSTDTQYF; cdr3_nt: TGCGCCAGCAGCAGACAGGGCCGATCTAGCACAGATACGCAGTATTTT